One and the same sample provided the 12 T cell receptor beta chains below, sequenced in a study of blood T cell repertoires in COVID-19 (TCRdb year 2020). The library was produced with the immunoSEQ multiplex PCR assay. This is the immuneACCESS table as TCRdb keeps it, with only in-frame sequences that have V and J called. A part of the clones is gone; compared with another copy, unresolved V genes explain less than half, and the rest is unexplained. Present in this sample are about 200,000 clones, about 85% of which were seen just once. Around 4.9% of the sample goes to the ten largest clones. The sequenced sample was peripheral blood. The source is an elderly woman with acute or convalescent COVID-19.

This clone showed up just a few times. The chain recombines TRBV4-3 with TRBJ2-1; TRBD2 is a possible D gene (6 bases). The length of the CDR3 is 13 residues. The germline V gene encodes CDR1 LGHNA and CDR2 YSLEER. V was shortened by 4 bases and J by 6 bases, with 10 bases between the two germline ends. This CDR3 reads CASSPGGFNEQFF. In DNA form, the CDR3 reads TGCGCCAGCAGCCCCGGGGGATTCAATGAGCAGTTCTTC.

This chain uses TRBV3-1 (or the pseudogene TRBV3-2) with TRBJ2-5; 9 nucleotides align to TRBD1. CDR3 length: 15 amino acids. Germline V gives CDR1 LGHDT, CDR2 YNNKEL (reference sequence). The V gene end was trimmed by 5 bases and the J gene end by 3 bases; junction bases not matched to a gene: 7. The CDR3 sequence is CASSNRGLAEETQYF. CDR3 DNA: TGTGCCAGCAGCAACAGGGGGCTAGCGGAAGAGACCCAGTACTTC.

The chain carries TRBV30 and TRBJ1-1; a possible D gene is TRBD1 (5 bases). Trimming left V 3 bases short and J 6 bases short, with 8 bases between. This CDR3 contains 11 residues. CDR1 GTSNPN and CDR2 SVGIG come from the germline V gene (reference sequence). The CDR3, as DNA: TGTGCCTGGAGCGGAGGGGCTGAAGCTTTCTTT. Its translation is CAWSGGAEAFF. Full variable domain (rest looked up from reference TRBV30 and TRBJ1-1): SQTIHQWPATLVQPVGSPLSLECTVEGTSNPNLYWYRQAAGRGLQLLFYSVGIGQISSEVPQNLSASRPQDRQFILSSKKLLLSDSGFYLCAWSGGAEAFFGQGTRLTVV.

The genes are TRBV2 and TRBJ2-2; 8 bases map to TRBD2. Germline assignment: CDR1 SNHLY and CDR2 FYNNEI. CDR3 size: 16 residues. Germline trimming cut 6 bases from V and 3 bases from J; bases unmatched to any gene: 9. CDR3 sequence: CASRAASGYHTGELFF. The CDR3 nucleotides are TGTGCCAGCAGGGCGGCTAGCGGGTATCACACCGGGGAGCTGTTTTTT.

The chain joins TRBV5-1 to TRBJ2-5; D not certain. In germline, CDR1 is SGHRS, CDR2 YFSETQ. The CDR3 covers 11 residues. V gave up 4 bases and J gave up 5 bases, with 6 bases separating them. Written as DNA, the CDR3 is TGCGCCAGCAGCATCGGGGAGACCCAGTACTTC. Translated: CASSIGETQYF.

The chain carries TRBV7-2 and TRBJ2-1, with D maybe TRBD2 (6 bases). The CDR3 runs 16 residues. Per germline, CDR1 SGHTA and CDR2 FQGNSA. V dropped 1 base and J dropped 1 base, with 11 bases sitting between them. CDR3 in DNA: TGTGCCAGCAGCTTAGGCGGGGACCCTTCCTACAATGAGCAGTTCTTC. Translated, it gives CASSLGGDPSYNEQFF.

The chain has TRBV2 and TRBJ1-5; D is possibly TRBD1 (6 bases). This CDR3 contains 15 residues. Trimming stripped 6 bases from V and 4 bases from J, with 16 bases between. Per the germline V gene, CDR1 is SNHLY and CDR2 is FYNNEI. DNA of the CDR3: TGTGCCAGCAGATCGAACACCAGGGGTAATCAGCCCCAGCATTTT. Translated, it gives CASRSNTRGNQPQHF. The full variable domain, completed using reference TRBV2 and TRBJ1-5, is EPEVTQTPSHQVTQMGQEVILRCVPISNHLYFYWYRQILGQKVEFLVSFYNNEISEKSEIFDDQFSVERPDGSNFTLKIRSTKLEDSAMYFCASRSNTRGNQPQHFGDGTRLSIL.

The chain couples TRBV4-2 to TRBJ2-6, with a possible D match to TRBD1 (6 bases). Trimming took off 3 bases at V and 3 bases at J, with 18 bases between the two ends. CDR3 length: 18 amino acids. CDR1 is LGHNA, CDR2 YNFKEQ, per germline. The CDR3 sequence is CASSQGRGQYFGANVLTF. The CDR3 DNA sequence: TGTGCCAGCAGCCAGGGTCGCGGACAGTATTTTGGGGCCAACGTCCTGACTTTC.

V gene TRBV5-1 combines with J gene TRBJ1-1, with TRBD1 matching over 7 bases. Losses at the gene ends were 0 bases for V and 4 bases for J; bases not matched to a gene: 6. The CDR3 runs 15 residues. Per germline, CDR1 SGHRS and CDR2 YFSETQ. The CDR3 is CASSLEGQYVTEAFF. DNA of the CDR3: TGCGCCAGCAGCTTGGAGGGACAGTACGTCACTGAAGCTTTCTTT.

V is TRBV7-3 and J is TRBJ2-1; 7 bases match TRBD2. This CDR3 has 13 residues. V shed 8 bases, J shed 2 bases, and the junction held 3 bases outside the gene matches. CDR1 SGHTA and CDR2 FQGTGA come from the germline V gene. CDR3 DNA sequence: TGTGCCAGCGGGGAGGGGCCCTACAATGAGCAGTTCTTC. Its protein product is CASGEGPYNEQFF.

This rearrangement joins TRBV5-4 to TRBJ1-2, with TRBD1 identical over 7 bases. This CDR3 is built from 14 residues. Germline-derived CDR1 and CDR2 are SGHNT and YYREEE (reference sequence). Germline trimming cut 4 bases from V and 5 bases from J; bases unmatched to any gene: 8. CDR3 in amino acids: CASSRDRSQYGYTF. As DNA, the CDR3 is TGTGCCAGCAGCCGGGACAGAAGTCAGTATGGCTACACCTTC.

This chain uses TRBV2 with TRBJ1-2; D not resolved. Deletions cut 3 bases from V and 4 bases from J, with 6 bases between. The length of the CDR3 is 12 residues. Germline CDR1 SNHLY, CDR2 FYNNEI. CDR3 sequence (DNA): TGTGCCAGCAGTGACACAGCCTATGGCTACACCTTC. Its protein is CASSDTAYGYTF.